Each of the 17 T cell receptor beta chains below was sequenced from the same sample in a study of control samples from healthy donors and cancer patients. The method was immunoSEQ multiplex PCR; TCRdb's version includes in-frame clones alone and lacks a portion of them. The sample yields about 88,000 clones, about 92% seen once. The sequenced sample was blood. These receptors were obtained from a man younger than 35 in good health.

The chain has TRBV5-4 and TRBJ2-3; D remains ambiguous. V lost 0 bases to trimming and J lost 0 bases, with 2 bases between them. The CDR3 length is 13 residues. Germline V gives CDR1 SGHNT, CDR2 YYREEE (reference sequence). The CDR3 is CASSLDSTDTQYF. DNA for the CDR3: TGTGCCAGCAGCTTGGATAGCACAGATACGCAGTATTTT.

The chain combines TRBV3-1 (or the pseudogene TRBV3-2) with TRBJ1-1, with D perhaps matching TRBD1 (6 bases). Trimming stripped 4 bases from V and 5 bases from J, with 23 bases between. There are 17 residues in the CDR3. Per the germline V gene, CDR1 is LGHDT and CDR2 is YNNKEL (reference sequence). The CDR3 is CASSPYPGDEVGTEAFF. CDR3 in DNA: TGTGCCAGCAGCCCCTATCCAGGGGATGAAGTTGGGACTGAAGCTTTCTTT.

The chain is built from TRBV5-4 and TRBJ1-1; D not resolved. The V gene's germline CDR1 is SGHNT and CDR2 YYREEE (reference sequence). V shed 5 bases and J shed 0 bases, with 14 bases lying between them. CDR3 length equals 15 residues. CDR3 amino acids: CASSSREALNTEAFF. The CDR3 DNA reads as TGTGCCAGCAGTTCGCGTGAGGCGCTGAACACTGAAGCTTTCTTT.

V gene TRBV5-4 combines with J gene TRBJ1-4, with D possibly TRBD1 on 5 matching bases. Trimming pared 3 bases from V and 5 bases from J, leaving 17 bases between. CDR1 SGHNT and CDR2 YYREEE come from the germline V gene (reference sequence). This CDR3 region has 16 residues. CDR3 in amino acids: CASSWGGAGTNEKLFF. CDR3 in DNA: TGTGCCAGCAGCTGGGGAGGGGCAGGAACGAATGAAAAACTGTTTTTT.

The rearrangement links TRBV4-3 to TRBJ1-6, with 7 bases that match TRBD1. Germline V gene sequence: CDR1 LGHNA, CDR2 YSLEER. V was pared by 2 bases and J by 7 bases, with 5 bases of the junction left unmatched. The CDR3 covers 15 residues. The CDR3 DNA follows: TGCGCCAGCAGCCAAACGGACAGGAGGAATTCACCCCTCCACTTT. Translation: CASSQTDRRNSPLHF.

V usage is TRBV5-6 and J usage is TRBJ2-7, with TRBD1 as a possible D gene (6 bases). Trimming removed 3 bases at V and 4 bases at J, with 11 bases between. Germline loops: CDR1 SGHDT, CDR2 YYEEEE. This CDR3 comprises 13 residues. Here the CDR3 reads CASSYTGTYEQYF. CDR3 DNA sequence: TGTGCCAGCAGCTATACAGGGACATACGAGCAGTACTTC.

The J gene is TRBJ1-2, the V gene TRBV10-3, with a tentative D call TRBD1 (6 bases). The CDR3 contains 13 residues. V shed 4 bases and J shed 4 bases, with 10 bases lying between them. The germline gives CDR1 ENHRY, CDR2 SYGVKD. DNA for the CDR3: TGTGCCATCAGTGCCGGGGGCGCCTATGGCTACACCTTC. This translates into CAISAGGAYGYTF.

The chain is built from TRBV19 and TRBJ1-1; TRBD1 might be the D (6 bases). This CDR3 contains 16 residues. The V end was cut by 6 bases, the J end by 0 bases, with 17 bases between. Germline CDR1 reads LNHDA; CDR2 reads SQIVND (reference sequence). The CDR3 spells CASSLRAGAMNTEAFF. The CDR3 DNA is TGTGCCAGTAGCCTCCGGGCGGGGGCGATGAACACTGAAGCTTTCTTT.

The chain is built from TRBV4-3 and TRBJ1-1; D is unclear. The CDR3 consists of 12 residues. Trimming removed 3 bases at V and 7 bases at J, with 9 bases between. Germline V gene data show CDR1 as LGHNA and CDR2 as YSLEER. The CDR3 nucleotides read TGCGCCAGCAGCCAGGCCGGCAGTGAAGCTTTCTTT. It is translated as CASSQAGSEAFF.

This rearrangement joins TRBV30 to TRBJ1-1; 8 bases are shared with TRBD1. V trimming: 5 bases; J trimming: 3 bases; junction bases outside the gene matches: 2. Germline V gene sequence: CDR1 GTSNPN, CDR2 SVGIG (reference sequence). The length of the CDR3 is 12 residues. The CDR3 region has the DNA TGTGCCTGGGACAGGGGCTACACTGAAGCTTTCTTT. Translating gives CAWDRGYTEAFF.

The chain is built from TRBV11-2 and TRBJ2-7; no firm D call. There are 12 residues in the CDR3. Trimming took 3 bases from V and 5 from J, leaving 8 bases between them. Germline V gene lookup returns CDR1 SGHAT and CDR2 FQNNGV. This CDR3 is CASSFVPDEQYF. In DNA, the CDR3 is TGTGCCAGCAGCTTTGTTCCAGACGAGCAGTACTTC.

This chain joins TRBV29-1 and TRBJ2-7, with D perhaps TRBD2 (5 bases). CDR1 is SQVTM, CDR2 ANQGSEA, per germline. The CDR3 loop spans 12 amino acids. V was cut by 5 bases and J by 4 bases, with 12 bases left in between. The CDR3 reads CSVMPGSYEQYF. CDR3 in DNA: TGCAGCGTTATGCCGGGGTCGTACGAGCAGTACTTC.

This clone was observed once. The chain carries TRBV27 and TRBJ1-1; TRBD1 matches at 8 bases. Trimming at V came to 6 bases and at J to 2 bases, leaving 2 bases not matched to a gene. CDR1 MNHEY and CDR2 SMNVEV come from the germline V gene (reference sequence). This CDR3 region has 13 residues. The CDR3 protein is CASSQGANTEAFF. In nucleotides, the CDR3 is TGTGCCAGCAGCCAGGGGGCAAACACTGAAGCTTTCTTT.

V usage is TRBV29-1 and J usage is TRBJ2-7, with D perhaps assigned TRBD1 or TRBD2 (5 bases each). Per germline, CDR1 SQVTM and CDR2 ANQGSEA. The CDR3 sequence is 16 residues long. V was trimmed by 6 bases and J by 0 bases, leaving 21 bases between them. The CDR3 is CSVVESGTRSSYEQYF. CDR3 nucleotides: TGCAGCGTAGTTGAATCCGGGACGAGGAGCTCCTACGAGCAGTACTTC.

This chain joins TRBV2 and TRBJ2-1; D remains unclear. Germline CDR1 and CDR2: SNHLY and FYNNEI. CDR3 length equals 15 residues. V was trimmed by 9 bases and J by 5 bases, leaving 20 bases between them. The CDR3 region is CASTIGRLLHNEQFF. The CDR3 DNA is TGTGCCAGTACGATAGGGCGGTTACTCCACAATGAGCAGTTCTTC. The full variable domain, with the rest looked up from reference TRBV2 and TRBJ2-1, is EPEVTQTPSHQVTQMGQEVILRCVPISNHLYFYWYRQILGQKVEFLVSFYNNEISEKSEIFDDQFSVERPDGSNFTLKIRSTKLEDSAMYFCASTIGRLLHNEQFFGPGTRLTVL.

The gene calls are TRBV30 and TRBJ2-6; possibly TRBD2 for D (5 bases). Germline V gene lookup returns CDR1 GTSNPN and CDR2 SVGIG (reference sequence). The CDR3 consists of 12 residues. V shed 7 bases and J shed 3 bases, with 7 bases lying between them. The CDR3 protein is CAFGDGANVLTF. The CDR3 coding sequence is TGTGCCTTCGGGGATGGGGCCAACGTCCTGACTTTC.

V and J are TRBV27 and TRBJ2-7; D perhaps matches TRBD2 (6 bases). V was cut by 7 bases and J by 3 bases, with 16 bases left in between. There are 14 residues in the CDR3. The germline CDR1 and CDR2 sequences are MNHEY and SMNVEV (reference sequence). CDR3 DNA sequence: TGTGCCAGCACCGGATTGGGACTGAACTACGAGCAGTACTTC. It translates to CASTGLGLNYEQYF.